The clone carrying this T cell receptor (beta chain) was recorded at least ten times. The antigen is unknown. The sample belongs to a study of cytomegalovirus exposure and HLA in healthy donors. Study-level findings and limits: A later analysis showed TCR association rates differing by HLA locus, peaking at DRB1 and lowest at HLA-C.

Vbeta (60) and Jbeta (13) primers were used in the PCR. The method was immunoSEQ multiplex PCR; TCRdb's version includes in-frame clones alone and lacks a portion of them. The sample has some 110,000 clones, 70% to 75% seen once. The CDR3 runs to 14 residues. Trimming removed 5 bases from V and 3 bases from J, with 14 bases in between. Germline V gene lookup returns CDR1 LNHDA and CDR2 SQIVND (reference sequence). Sequenced input: PBMCs. The sequence was collected from a man aged 40-50 years in good health and CMV-seronegative. The chain couples TRBV19 to TRBJ2-7, with D possibly being TRBD2 (5 bases). The CDR3 DNA sequence: TGTGCCAGTAGTCCCGTAGGGAGCTACTACGAGCAGTACTTC. Amino acids: CASSPVGSYYEQYF.